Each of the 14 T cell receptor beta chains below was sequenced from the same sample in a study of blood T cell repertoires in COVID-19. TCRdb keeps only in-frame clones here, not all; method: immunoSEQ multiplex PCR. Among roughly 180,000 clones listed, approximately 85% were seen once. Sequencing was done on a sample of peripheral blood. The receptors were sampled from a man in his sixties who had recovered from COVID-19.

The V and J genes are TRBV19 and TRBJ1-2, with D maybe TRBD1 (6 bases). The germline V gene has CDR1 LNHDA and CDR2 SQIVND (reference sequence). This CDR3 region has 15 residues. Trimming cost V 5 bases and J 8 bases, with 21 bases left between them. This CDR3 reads CASSLQTGLGSGYTF. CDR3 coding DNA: TGTGCCAGTAGTCTCCAGACAGGTTTAGGAAGCGGCTACACCTTC.

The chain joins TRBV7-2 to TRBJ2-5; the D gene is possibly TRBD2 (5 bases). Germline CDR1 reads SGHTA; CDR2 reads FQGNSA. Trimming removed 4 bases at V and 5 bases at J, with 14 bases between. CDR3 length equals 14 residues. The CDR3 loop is CASSSTLSGETQYF. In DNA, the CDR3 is TGTGCCAGCAGCTCGACACTTTCGGGGGAGACCCAGTACTTC.

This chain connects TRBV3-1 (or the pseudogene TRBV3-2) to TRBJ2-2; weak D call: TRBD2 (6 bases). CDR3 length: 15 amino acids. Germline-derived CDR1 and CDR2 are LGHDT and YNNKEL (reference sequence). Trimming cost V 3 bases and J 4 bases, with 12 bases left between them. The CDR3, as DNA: TGTGCCAGCAGCCACATCGGAGCGGGCACCGGGGAGCTGTTTTTT. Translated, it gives CASSHIGAGTGELFF.

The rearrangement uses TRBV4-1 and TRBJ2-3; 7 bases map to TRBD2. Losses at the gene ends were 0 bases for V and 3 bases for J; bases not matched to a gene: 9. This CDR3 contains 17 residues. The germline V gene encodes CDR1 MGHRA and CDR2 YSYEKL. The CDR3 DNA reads TGCGCCAGCAGCCAAGATCCCCGCGGGGGAGGGACAGATACGCAGTATTTT. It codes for CASSQDPRGGGTDTQYF.

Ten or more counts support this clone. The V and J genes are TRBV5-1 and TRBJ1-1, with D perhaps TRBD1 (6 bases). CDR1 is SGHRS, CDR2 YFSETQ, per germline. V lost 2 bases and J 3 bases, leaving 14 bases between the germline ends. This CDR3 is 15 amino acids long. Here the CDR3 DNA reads TGCGCCAGCAGCTTCTTAGGGGGACCGGACACTGAAGCTTTCTTT. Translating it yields CASSFLGGPDTEAFF.

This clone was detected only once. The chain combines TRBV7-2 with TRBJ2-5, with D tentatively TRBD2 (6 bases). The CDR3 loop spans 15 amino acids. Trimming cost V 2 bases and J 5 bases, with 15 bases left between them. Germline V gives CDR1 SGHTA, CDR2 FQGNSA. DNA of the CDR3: TGTGCCAGCAGCTTATACGGGGAAGGAGGGGAGACCCAGTACTTC. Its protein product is CASSLYGEGGETQYF.

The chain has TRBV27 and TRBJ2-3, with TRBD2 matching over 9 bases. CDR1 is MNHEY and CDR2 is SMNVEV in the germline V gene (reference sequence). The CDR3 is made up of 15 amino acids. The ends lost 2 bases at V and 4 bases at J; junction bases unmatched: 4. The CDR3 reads CASSLGGLASDTQYF. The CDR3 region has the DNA TGTGCCAGCAGTTTAGGGGGACTAGCATCAGATACGCAGTATTTT.

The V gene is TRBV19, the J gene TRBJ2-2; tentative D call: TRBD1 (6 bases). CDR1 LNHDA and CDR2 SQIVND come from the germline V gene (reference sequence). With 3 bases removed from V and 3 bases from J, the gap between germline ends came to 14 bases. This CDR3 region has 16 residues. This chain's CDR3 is CASSMGRGRDTGELFF. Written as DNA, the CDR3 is TGTGCCAGTAGTATGGGCAGGGGTAGGGACACCGGGGAGCTGTTTTTT.

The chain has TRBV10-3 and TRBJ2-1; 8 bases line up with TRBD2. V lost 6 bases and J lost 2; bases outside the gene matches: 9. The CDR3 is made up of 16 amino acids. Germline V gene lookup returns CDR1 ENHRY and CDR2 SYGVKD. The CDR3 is CAIRPAGGETYNEQFF. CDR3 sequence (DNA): TGTGCCATCAGACCAGCCGGGGGGGAGACCTACAATGAGCAGTTCTTC.

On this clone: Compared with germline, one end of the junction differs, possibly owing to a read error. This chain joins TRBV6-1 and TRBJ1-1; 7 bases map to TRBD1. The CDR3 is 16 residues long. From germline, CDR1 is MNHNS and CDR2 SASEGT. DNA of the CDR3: TGTGCCAGCAGTAAAGCATACGGGACAGCCAACACTGAAGCTTTCTTT. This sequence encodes CASSKAYGTANTEAFF.

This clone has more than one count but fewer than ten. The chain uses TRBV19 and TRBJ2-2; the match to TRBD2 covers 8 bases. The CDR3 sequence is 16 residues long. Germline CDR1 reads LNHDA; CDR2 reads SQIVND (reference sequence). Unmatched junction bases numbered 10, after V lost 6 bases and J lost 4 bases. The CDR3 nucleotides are TGTGCCAGTAGCGCACCGGGACTAGTGCGCACCGGGGAGCTGTTTTTT. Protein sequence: CASSAPGLVRTGELFF. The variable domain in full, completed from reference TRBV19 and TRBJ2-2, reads DGGITQSPKYLFRKEGQNVTLSCEQNLNHDAMYWYRQDPGQGLRLIYYSQIVNDFQKGDIAEGYSVSREKKESFPLTVTSAQKNPTAFYLCASSAPGLVRTGELFFGEGSRLTVL.

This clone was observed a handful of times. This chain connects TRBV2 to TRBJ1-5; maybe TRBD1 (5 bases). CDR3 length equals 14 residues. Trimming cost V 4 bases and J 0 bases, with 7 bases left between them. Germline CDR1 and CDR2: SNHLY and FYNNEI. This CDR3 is CASSGGLSNQPQHF. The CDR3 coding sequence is TGTGCCAGCAGTGGGGGACTTAGCAATCAGCCCCAGCATTTT.

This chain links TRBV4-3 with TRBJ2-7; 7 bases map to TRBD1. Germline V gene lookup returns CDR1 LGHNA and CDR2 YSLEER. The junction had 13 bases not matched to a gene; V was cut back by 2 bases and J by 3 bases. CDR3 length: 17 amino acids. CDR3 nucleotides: TGCGCCAGCAGCCAAAGCCTGACTAAGGACAGGATCTACGAGCAGTACTTC. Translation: CASSQSLTKDRIYEQYF.

The CDR3 DNA follows: TGTGCCAGCAGCTTACCCGTCCGGGGGGGTGGCACTGAAGCTTTCTTT. Protein sequence: CASSLPVRGGGTEAFF. The chain is built from TRBV7-9 and TRBJ1-1; maybe TRBD1 (5 bases). Trimming cost V 2 bases and J 4 bases, with 17 bases left between them. Germline loops: CDR1 SEHNR, CDR2 FQNEAQ (reference sequence). The CDR3 is 16 residues long.